This entry lists 17 T cell receptor beta chains sequenced from one sample in a study of PD-1 blockade in classical Hodgkin lymphoma (dated by TCRdb to about 2020). The library relied on the immunoSEQ multiplex PCR assay. This is the immuneACCESS table as TCRdb keeps it, with only in-frame sequences that have V and J called. A part of the clones is gone; compared with another copy, unresolved V genes explain less than half, and the rest is unexplained. For this sample the table gives 20,000 to 25,000 clones, of which approximately 94% were detected only once. The ten biggest clones cover over 4.5% of the sample. The sample's time point label, decoded: newly diagnosed, previously untreated cHL patient sample. The sequenced material came from peripheral blood mononuclear cells (PBMCs). Receptors were obtained from a human donor with classical Hodgkin lymphoma.

This chain links TRBV10-2 with TRBJ1-1; D is possibly TRBD1 (6 bases). The V end was cut by 6 bases, the J end by 6 bases, with 17 bases between. CDR3 length: 14 residues. CDR1 and CDR2 from the germline V gene are WSHSY and SAAADI. This CDR3 is CASREEVRQAEAFF. For the CDR3, the DNA is TGCGCCAGCAGAGAGGAAGTAAGACAGGCTGAAGCTTTCTTT.

In its sample, this clone was seen once. The rearrangement uses TRBV10-3 and TRBJ2-5; D assignment may be TRBD1 or TRBD2 (5 bases each). Trimming removed 6 bases at V and 5 bases at J, with 7 bases between. The CDR3 length is 11 residues. Germline V gives CDR1 ENHRY, CDR2 SYGVKD. CDR3 protein: CAISWGETQYF. The CDR3 DNA sequence: TGTGCCATCAGCTGGGGGGAGACCCAGTACTTC.

V is TRBV7-9 and J is TRBJ1-4, with D possibly TRBD1 on 6 matching bases. The germline V gene has CDR1 SEHNR and CDR2 FQNEAQ (reference sequence). Deletions cut 5 bases from V and 0 bases from J, with 10 bases between. This CDR3 is 15 amino acids long. The DNA for the CDR3 is TGTGCCAGCAGCCTAACAGGGCCAACTAATGAAAAACTGTTTTTT. It translates to CASSLTGPTNEKLFF.

The sample holds one count of this clone. The V gene is TRBV6-4, the J gene TRBJ1-5, with D possibly matching TRBD1 (5 bases). The CDR3 consists of 15 residues. V dropped 4 bases and J dropped 7 bases, with 17 bases sitting between them. Germline CDR1 and CDR2: MRHNA and SNTAGT. CDR3 bases: TGTGCCAGCAGTGCCAACTCAGGGTTTGGCCAGCCCCAGCATTTT. As protein: CASSANSGFGQPQHF.

J is TRBJ2-5 and V is TRBV7-8; D is perhaps TRBD2 (7 bases). CDR1 is SGHVS and CDR2 is FQNEAQ in the germline V gene. Trimming removed 8 bases from V and 1 base from J, with 14 bases in between. This CDR3 has 14 amino acids. CDR3 residues: CASGGAGPQETQYF. The DNA for the CDR3 is TGTGCCAGCGGGGGGGCGGGGCCCCAAGAGACCCAGTACTTC. The full variable domain, completed using reference TRBV7-8 and TRBJ2-5, is GAGVSQSPRYKVAKRGQDVALRCDPISGHVSLFWYQQALGQGPEFLTYFQNEAQLDKSGLPSDRFFAERPEGSVSTLKIQRTQQEDSAVYLCASGGAGPQETQYFGPGTRLLVL.

The V gene is TRBV6-1, the J gene TRBJ2-7; the D is unclear. CDR1 is MNHNS, CDR2 SASEGT, per germline. CDR3 length equals 12 residues. V dropped 1 base and J dropped 4 bases, with 5 bases sitting between them. The CDR3 region has the DNA TGTGCCAGCAGTGAAGTTGTGTACGAGCAGTACTTC. It is translated as CASSEVVYEQYF.

The chain joins TRBV18 to TRBJ2-5; D possibly corresponds to TRBD1 (5 bases). Germline V gives CDR1 KGHSH, CDR2 LQKENI. Trimming removed 2 bases from V and 4 bases from J, with 14 bases in between. This CDR3 is 15 amino acids long. The CDR3 nucleotides are TGTGCCAGCTCACCAGGATACAGGATTGTAGAGACCCAGTACTTC. It is translated as CASSPGYRIVETQYF.

The CDR3 is CASSRDPRPDTQYF. The CDR3 DNA reads as TGTGCCAGTAGTCGGGACCCGAGACCAGATACGCAGTATTTT. V is TRBV19 and J is TRBJ2-3; D may correspond to TRBD1 or TRBD2 (5 bases each). The CDR3 has 14 residues. V shed 5 bases and J shed 4 bases, with 13 bases lying between them. Per the germline V gene, CDR1 is LNHDA and CDR2 is SQIVND (reference sequence).

The chain couples TRBV4-3 to TRBJ1-1, with D hard to call. The germline V and J ends were trimmed by 1 base and 1 base, with 7 bases remaining between them. CDR1 LGHNA and CDR2 YSLEER come from the germline V gene. The CDR3 is 14 residues long. The CDR3 protein is CASSQVRTNTEAFF. DNA of the CDR3: TGCGCCAGCAGCCAAGTTCGTACGAACACTGAAGCTTTCTTT.

This CDR3 reads CASSWAGDRDYEQYF. The CDR3 region has the DNA TGCGCCAGCAGCTGGGCGGGGGACAGGGACTACGAGCAGTACTTC. This chain joins TRBV5-1 and TRBJ2-7; TRBD1 matches at 9 bases. The germline V gene encodes CDR1 SGHRS and CDR2 YFSETQ. The CDR3 has 15 amino acids. V gave up 3 bases and J gave up 3 bases; unmatched junction bases: 7.

The V and J genes are TRBV5-5 and TRBJ2-3, with D tentatively TRBD1 (6 bases). Germline CDR1 SGHKS, CDR2 YYEKEE (reference sequence). The CDR3 length is 15 residues. Trimming removed 0 bases at V and 0 bases at J, with 8 bases between. The CDR3 is CASSLDGQSTDTQYF. In DNA form, the CDR3 reads TGTGCCAGCAGCTTGGATGGACAGAGCACAGATACGCAGTATTTT.

The rearrangement links TRBV19 to TRBJ1-6, with a possible D match to TRBD1 (5 bases). This CDR3 is built from 15 residues. Germline CDR1 and CDR2: LNHDA and SQIVND (reference sequence). V was pared by 4 bases and J by 6 bases, with 13 bases between. The CDR3 bases are TGTGCCAGTAGTACCCACGGACAAGCTAATTCACCCCTCCACTTT. The encoded protein is CASSTHGQANSPLHF.

The chain recombines TRBV4-1 with TRBJ1-2; D perhaps matches TRBD1 (5 bases). Germline-derived CDR1 and CDR2 are MGHRA and YSYEKL. This CDR3 region has 15 residues. V lost 1 base and J 2 bases, leaving 11 bases between the germline ends. CDR3: CASSQVDSVNYGYTF. The DNA for the CDR3 is TGCGCCAGCAGCCAAGTCGACAGCGTAAACTATGGCTACACCTTC.

This clone was recorded only once. V is TRBV5-6 and J is TRBJ2-3; perhaps TRBD2 as D (7 bases). Deletions cut 2 bases from V and 1 base from J, with 11 bases between. The CDR3 contains 15 residues. CDR1 and CDR2 from the germline V gene are SGHDT and YYEEEE. The CDR3 DNA follows: TGTGCCAGCAGCTTTTGGCGGGGGCGCACAGATACGCAGTATTTT. Amino acids: CASSFWRGRTDTQYF.

The chain joins TRBV4-2 to TRBJ2-3; 9 positions match TRBD1. V lost 5 bases and J lost 2; bases outside the gene matches: 5. Per the germline V gene, CDR1 is LGHNA and CDR2 is YNFKEQ. The CDR3 length is 15 residues. The CDR3 loop reads CASSADRGYTDTQYF. The CDR3 DNA reads as TGTGCCAGCAGCGCGGACAGGGGTTACACAGATACGCAGTATTTT.

This rearrangement joins TRBV20-1 to TRBJ1-1; D is unresolved. V shed 0 bases and J shed 10 bases, with 9 bases lying between them. CDR3 length equals 11 residues. From germline, CDR1 is DFQATT and CDR2 SNEGSKA (reference sequence). The CDR3 spells CSARDRSRAFF. In nucleotides, the CDR3 is TGCAGTGCTAGAGATCGTTCTCGAGCTTTCTTT.

This rearrangement joins TRBV9 to TRBJ2-7; perhaps TRBD1 as D (6 bases). Trimming shortened V by 0 bases and J by 2 bases, and 15 bases separated the two germline ends. This CDR3 is 16 amino acids long. Germline V gene lookup returns CDR1 SGDLS and CDR2 YYNGEE. The CDR3, as DNA: TGTGCCAGCAGCGTAGGGGTTCTGGACAGCACCTACGAGCAGTACTTC. Translation: CASSVGVLDSTYEQYF.